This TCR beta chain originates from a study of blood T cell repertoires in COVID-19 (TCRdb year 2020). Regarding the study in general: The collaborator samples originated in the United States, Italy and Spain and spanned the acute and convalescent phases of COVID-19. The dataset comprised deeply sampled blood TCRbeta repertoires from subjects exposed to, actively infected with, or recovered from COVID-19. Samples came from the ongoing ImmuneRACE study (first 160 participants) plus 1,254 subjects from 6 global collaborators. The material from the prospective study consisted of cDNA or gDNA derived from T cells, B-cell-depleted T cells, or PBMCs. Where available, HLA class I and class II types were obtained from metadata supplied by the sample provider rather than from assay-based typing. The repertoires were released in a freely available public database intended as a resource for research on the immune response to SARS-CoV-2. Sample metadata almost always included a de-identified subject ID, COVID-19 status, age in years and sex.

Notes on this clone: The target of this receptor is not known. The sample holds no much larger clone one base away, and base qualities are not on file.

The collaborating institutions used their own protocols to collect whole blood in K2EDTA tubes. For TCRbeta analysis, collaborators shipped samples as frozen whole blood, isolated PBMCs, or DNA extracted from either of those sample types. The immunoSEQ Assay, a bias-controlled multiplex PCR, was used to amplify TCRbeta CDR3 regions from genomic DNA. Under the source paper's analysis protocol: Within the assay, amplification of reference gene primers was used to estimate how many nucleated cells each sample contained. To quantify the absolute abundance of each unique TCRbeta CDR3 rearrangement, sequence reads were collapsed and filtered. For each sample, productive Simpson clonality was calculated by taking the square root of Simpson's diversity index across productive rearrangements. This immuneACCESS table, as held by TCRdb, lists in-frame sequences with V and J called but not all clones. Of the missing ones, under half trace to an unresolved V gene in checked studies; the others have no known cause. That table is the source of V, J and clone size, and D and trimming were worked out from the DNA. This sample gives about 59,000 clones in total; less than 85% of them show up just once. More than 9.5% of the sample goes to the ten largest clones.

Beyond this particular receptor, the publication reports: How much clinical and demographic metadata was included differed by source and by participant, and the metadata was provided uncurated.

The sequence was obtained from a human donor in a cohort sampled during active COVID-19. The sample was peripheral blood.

The DNA reads TGTGCCAGCAGCATGGGACAGGGAAACATTCAGTACTTC. Its coded protein is CASSMGQGNIQYF. The V and J segments used are TRBV12-3 or TRBV12-4 and TRBJ2-4; TRBD1 matches 9 bases in the middle. Measured from the cysteine to the phenylalanine, the CDR3 is 13 residues long. Kept here is only the CDR3 DNA, which spans 39 bases and is read in frame from base 1. From V the trimming removes 6 bases and from J it removes 6 bases, while the gene matches leave 3 bases of the junction unaccounted for.